Below, 27 T cell receptor beta chains from the same sample are listed, as sequenced in a study of T cell repertoires in ileal Crohn's disease (dated by TCRdb to between 2018 and 2021). Explained via the paper, the time point label denotes: proximal margin of the surgical specimen (macroscopically non-inflamed). Receptor libraries were prepared by the immunoSEQ multiplex PCR assay. Here the immuneACCESS table is served through TCRdb, limited to in-frame sequences with V and J called. Missing clones are a known gap in these copies; in checked studies unresolved V genes cover under half, and the rest lacks a known reason. This sample has some 5,200 clones in its table, and around 87% of those were observed once. About 4.2% of the sample rests with the top ten. The specimen was ileal tissue. These receptors were taken from an adult with Crohn's disease.

The rearrangement links TRBV2 to TRBJ2-5, with TRBD2 identical over 8 bases. The V gene's germline CDR1 is SNHLY and CDR2 FYNNEI. The junction had 5 bases not matched to a gene; V was cut back by 4 bases and J by 4 bases. The CDR3 length is 14 residues. The CDR3 region is CASSAGGVGETQYF. The CDR3 bases are TGTGCCAGCAGTGCGGGAGGGGTAGGAGAGACCCAGTACTTC.

The chain uses TRBV5-6 and TRBJ1-4; a weak D match, TRBD1 (6 bases). Per germline, CDR1 SGHDT and CDR2 YYEEEE. V lost 1 base and J 0 bases, leaving 13 bases between the germline ends. This CDR3 has 17 amino acids. The DNA of the CDR3 is TGTGCCAGCAGCTTGTCTGGGGGGACACCAACTAATGAAAAACTGTTTTTT. Amino acids: CASSLSGGTPTNEKLFF. The whole variable domain, filled in from reference TRBV5-6 and TRBJ1-4, reads DAGVTQSPTHLIKTRGQQVTLRCSPKSGHDTVSWYQQALGQGPQFIFQYYEEEERQRGNFPDRFSGHQFPNYSSELNVNALLLGDSALYLCASSLSGGTPTNEKLFFGSGTQLSVL.

The chain recombines TRBV5-4 with TRBJ1-2, with 7 bases that match TRBD1. The CDR3 has 15 residues. Germline CDR1 reads SGHNT; CDR2 reads YYREEE (reference sequence). The J segment lost 7 bases and the V segment lost 3 bases, leaving 12 bases of the junction unmatched. The CDR3 sequence: CASSSETGSKGGYTF. CDR3 sequence (DNA): TGTGCCAGCAGCTCGGAGACAGGGTCAAAAGGTGGCTACACCTTC. Full variable domain (remainder filled in from reference TRBV5-4 and TRBJ1-2): ETGVTQSPTHLIKTRGQQVTLRCSSQSGHNTVSWYQQALGQGPQFIFQYYREEENGRGNFPPRFSGLQFPNYSSELNVNALELDDSALYLCASSSETGSKGGYTFGSGTRLTVV.

Here the CDR3 reads CASSRGRGNSPLHF. DNA of the CDR3: TGTGCCAGCAGTCGGGGAAGGGGTAATTCACCCCTCCACTTT. V usage is TRBV2 and J usage is TRBJ1-6; TRBD1 might be the D (5 bases). This CDR3 spans 14 amino acids. Germline V CDR1 and CDR2: SNHLY, FYNNEI. Trimming took 5 bases from V and 6 from J, leaving 11 bases between them.

The chain uses TRBV28 and TRBJ2-7; TRBD1 aligns across 7 bases. The CDR3 is 15 residues long. The ends lost 4 bases at V and 2 bases at J; junction bases unmatched: 8. Germline V gene lookup returns CDR1 MDHEN and CDR2 SYDVKM. The DNA for the CDR3 is TGTGCCAGCAGTTCTTTGGGACAGCGACCCTACGAGCAGTACTTC. Protein sequence: CASSSLGQRPYEQYF. The whole variable domain, filled in from reference TRBV28 and TRBJ2-7, reads DVKVTQSSRYLVKRTGEKVFLECVQDMDHENMFWYRQDPGLGLRLIYFSYDVKMKEKGDIPEGYSVSREKKERFSLILESASTNQTSMYLCASSSLGQRPYEQYFGPGTRLTVT.

This clone turned up a few times. Other DNA sequences of this sample code for an identical CDR3. V usage is TRBV7-9 and J usage is TRBJ2-7; 7 bases match TRBD1. V lost 5 bases, J lost 2 bases, and 6 bases stayed unmatched. The CDR3 totals 14 residues. Germline V gives CDR1 SEHNR, CDR2 FQNEAQ (reference sequence). CDR3 sequence: CASSARQGTYEQYF. CDR3 nucleotides: TGTGCCAGCAGCGCAAGACAGGGTACCTACGAGCAGTACTTC.

This clone appeared a single time. The chain carries TRBV10-3 and TRBJ2-3; tentative D call: TRBD2 (6 bases). Germline V CDR1 and CDR2: ENHRY, SYGVKD. This CDR3 has 11 amino acids. V lost 8 bases and J 4 bases, leaving 7 bases between the germline ends. CDR3 DNA: TGTGCCATCTCGGGGGCAGATACGCAGTATTTT. Translation gives CAISGADTQYF.

J is TRBJ1-5 and V is TRBV28, with D perhaps matching TRBD1 (5 bases). The CDR3 runs to 14 residues. Germline loops: CDR1 MDHEN, CDR2 SYDVKM. Deletions cut 1 base from V and 6 bases from J, with 10 bases between. This CDR3 reads CASSLYRDGQPQHF. Written as DNA, the CDR3 is TGTGCCAGCAGTTTATACCGGGACGGTCAGCCCCAGCATTTT. The entire variable domain, with the rest obtained from reference TRBV28 and TRBJ1-5, is as follows: DVKVTQSSRYLVKRTGEKVFLECVQDMDHENMFWYRQDPGLGLRLIYFSYDVKMKEKGDIPEGYSVSREKKERFSLILESASTNQTSMYLCASSLYRDGQPQHFGDGTRLSIL.

V usage is TRBV30 and J usage is TRBJ1-2; D uncertain. V lost 2 bases and J lost 4, with 5 bases in between. The germline gives CDR1 GTSNPN, CDR2 SVGIG (reference sequence). The CDR3 runs 11 residues. The CDR3 nucleotides read TGTGCCTGGAGTACACGCTATGGCTACACCTTC. This sequence encodes CAWSTRYGYTF.

The genes are TRBV5-1 and TRBJ2-1; D gene uncertain. CDR3 length equals 13 residues. Germline V gives CDR1 SGHRS, CDR2 YFSETQ. Deletions cut 0 bases from V and 6 bases from J, with 7 bases between. DNA for the CDR3: TGCGCCAGCAGCTTGGAGGTCTCCAATGAGCAGTTCTTC. The encoded protein is CASSLEVSNEQFF. Full variable domain (outside the CDR3, taken from reference TRBV5-1 and TRBJ2-1): KAGVTQTPRYLIKTRGQQVTLSCSPISGHRSVSWYQQTPGQGLQFLFEYFSETQRNKGNFPGRFSGRQFSNSRSEMNVSTLELGDSALYLCASSLEVSNEQFFGPGTRLTVL.

The chain employs TRBV7-3 and TRBJ1-6; 11 bases line up with TRBD1. The CDR3 runs to 14 residues. Germline lookup yields CDR1 SGHTA and CDR2 FQGTGA. After removal of 5 bases from V and 9 bases from J, the junction contained 3 bases not matched to a gene. CDR3 bases: TGTGCCAGCAGCCAGGGACAGGGGGTTTCACCCCTCCACTTT. It translates to CASSQGQGVSPLHF.

The count of this clone is one. This rearrangement joins TRBV15 to TRBJ2-7; 8 nucleotides line up with TRBD2. This CDR3 spans 13 amino acids. After removal of 8 bases from V and 2 bases from J, the junction contained 5 bases not matched to a gene. Germline-derived CDR1 and CDR2 are LNHNV and YYDKDF (reference sequence). The CDR3 spells CATGSGSTYEQYF. CDR3 bases: TGTGCCACCGGGAGCGGGAGTACCTACGAGCAGTACTTC.

The chain is built from TRBV7-9 and TRBJ2-5; D might be TRBD1 (5 bases). CDR1 and CDR2 (germline): SEHNR, FQNEAQ (reference sequence). This CDR3 contains 16 residues. Trimming pared 1 base from V and 1 base from J, leaving 13 bases between. The chain's CDR3 is CASSLGRVRSQETQYF. The CDR3 DNA follows: TGTGCCAGCAGCTTAGGCAGGGTAAGGAGCCAAGAGACCCAGTACTTC.

The chain employs TRBV18 and TRBJ2-3; tentative D call: TRBD2 (5 bases). The V end was cut by 6 bases, the J end by 5 bases, with 12 bases between. The CDR3 is 13 amino acids. The germline CDR1 and CDR2 sequences are KGHSH and LQKENI. The CDR3, as DNA: TGTGCCAGCTCCCGGACTTGGGGAGATACGCAGTATTTT. This gives the protein CASSRTWGDTQYF.

The chain carries TRBV29-1 and TRBJ2-1; 14 nucleotides agree with TRBD2. Germline CDR1 SQVTM, CDR2 ANQGSEA. The CDR3 totals 14 residues. V shed 8 bases and J 8 bases; nucleotides not matched to a gene: 8. In nucleotides, the CDR3 is TGCAGCTCAACCGGGACTAGCGGGAGAGATGAGCAGTTCTTC. Translated: CSSTGTSGRDEQFF.

DNA for the CDR3: TGTGCCAGCAGCTTAAATCAAGATGAGCAGTTCTTC. Residues: CASSLNQDEQFF. The rearrangement uses TRBV7-9 and TRBJ2-1; D unclear. CDR1 SEHNR and CDR2 FQNEAQ come from the germline V gene (reference sequence). The CDR3 has 12 amino acids. Trimming removed 2 bases at V and 8 bases at J, with 7 bases between.

This clone was observed once. V and J are TRBV28 and TRBJ2-7, with TRBD1 identical over 9 bases. V was clipped by 3 bases and J by 3 bases; unmatched bases: 6. This CDR3 spans 15 amino acids. CDR1 MDHEN and CDR2 SYDVKM come from the germline V gene. CDR3 region: CASSFYGTGNYEQYF. DNA of the CDR3: TGTGCCAGCAGTTTTTACGGGACAGGGAACTACGAGCAGTACTTC.

The rearrangement joins TRBV7-2 to TRBJ1-5; D remains ambiguous. The germline V gene has CDR1 SGHTA and CDR2 FQGNSA. Trimming left V 1 base short and J 4 bases short, with 8 bases between. The CDR3 contains 14 residues. In DNA, the CDR3 is TGTGCCAGCAGCTTAGTTGAGGGAAATCAGCCCCAGCATTTT. It translates to CASSLVEGNQPQHF.

This chain connects TRBV29-1 to TRBJ1-1, with D possibly matching TRBD1 (6 bases). The CDR3 is 13 residues long. CDR1 and CDR2 (germline): SQVTM, ANQGSEA. Trimming shortened V by 7 bases and J by 6 bases, and 18 bases separated the two germline ends. CDR3 nucleotide sequence: TGCAGCGCTTCGACAGGCGCGTTGGCTGAAGCTTTCTTT. Translated: CSASTGALAEAFF.

The rearrangement joins TRBV28 to TRBJ2-1; no reliable D call. V was shortened by 2 bases and J by 7 bases, with 9 bases between the two germline ends. CDR3 size: 13 residues. Per the germline V gene, CDR1 is MDHEN and CDR2 is SYDVKM. The CDR3 loop is CASSLGPFNEQFF. Here the CDR3 DNA reads TGTGCCAGCAGTTTAGGACCGTTTAATGAGCAGTTCTTC.

The chain uses TRBV10-3 and TRBJ2-7, with TRBD2 matching over 7 bases. The V gene end was trimmed by 3 bases and the J gene end by 6 bases; junction bases not matched to a gene: 8. This CDR3 has 14 residues. Germline V gene sequence: CDR1 ENHRY, CDR2 SYGVKD. The DNA of the CDR3 is TGTGCCATCAGTGATGCTGCGGGAGTCGGCGAGCAGTACTTC. This codes for CAISDAAGVGEQYF.

The chain couples TRBV18 to TRBJ2-1; either TRBD1 or TRBD2 may supply D (6 bases each). Between the trimmed V and J ends, which lost 1 base and 0 bases, there was a span of 16 bases. The CDR3 runs to 18 residues. Germline CDR1 reads KGHSH; CDR2 reads LQKENI. The CDR3 bases are TGTGCCAGCTCACCACAGCGACAGGCCGGGAGCTCCTACAATGAGCAGTTCTTC. Its translation: CASSPQRQAGSSYNEQFF.

Points on this clone: Other DNA sequences within the sample encode an identical CDR3. The gene calls are TRBV6-5 and TRBJ1-1; D is ambiguous. Trimming left V 7 bases short and J 4 bases short, with 7 bases between. CDR1 is MNHEY, CDR2 SVGAGI, per germline. The CDR3 totals 11 residues. CDR3 in amino acids: CASKKGTEAFF. CDR3 bases: TGTGCCAGCAAAAAAGGCACTGAAGCTTTCTTT.

The rearrangement uses TRBV30 and TRBJ2-3; 8 bases fit TRBD2. V trimming: 1 base; J trimming: 2 bases; junction bases outside the gene matches: 5. The CDR3 loop spans 15 amino acids. Germline V lookup: CDR1 GTSNPN, CDR2 SVGIG (reference sequence). As DNA, the CDR3 is TGTGCCTGGAGTGACCGACTAGCGTACACAGATACGCAGTATTTT. Its translation is CAWSDRLAYTDTQYF.

The chain carries TRBV6-5 and TRBJ1-2, with TRBD1 matching 9 bases. CDR1 is MNHEY and CDR2 is SVGAGI in the germline V gene. V lost 2 bases to trimming and J lost 4 bases; unmatched junction nucleotides: 5. This CDR3 has 15 residues. The CDR3 DNA follows: TGTGCCAGCAGTTACGGACAGGGGACGACCTATGGCTACACCTTC. Translated, it gives CASSYGQGTTYGYTF.

In DNA form, the CDR3 reads TGCGCCAGCAGCTTGCGCCAAGGGACAGGGCTAACCTACGAGCAGTACTTC. This gives the protein CASSLRQGTGLTYEQYF. This rearrangement joins TRBV5-1 to TRBJ2-7, with TRBD1 matching 9 bases. Germline CDR1 and CDR2: SGHRS and YFSETQ. Losses at the gene ends were 1 base for V and 2 bases for J; bases not matched to a gene: 10. CDR3 size: 17 residues. The variable domain in full, completed from reference TRBV5-1 and TRBJ2-7, reads KAGVTQTPRYLIKTRGQQVTLSCSPISGHRSVSWYQQTPGQGLQFLFEYFSETQRNKGNFPGRFSGRQFSNSRSEMNVSTLELGDSALYLCASSLRQGTGLTYEQYFGPGTRLTVT.

This chain links TRBV2 with TRBJ2-2, with D tentatively TRBD1 (5 bases). CDR1 and CDR2 from the germline V gene are SNHLY and FYNNEI. V was cut by 6 bases and J by 1 base, with 12 bases left in between. There are 15 residues in the CDR3. DNA for the CDR3: TGTGCCAGCAGGGCTGCTACAGGGAACACCGGGGAGCTGTTTTTT. Translated: CASRAATGNTGELFF. Variable domain in full (rest from reference TRBV2 and TRBJ2-2): EPEVTQTPSHQVTQMGQEVILRCVPISNHLYFYWYRQILGQKVEFLVSFYNNEISEKSEIFDDQFSVERPDGSNFTLKIRSTKLEDSAMYFCASRAATGNTGELFFGEGSRLTVL.